This passage covers 4 T cell receptor beta chains from one sample sequenced in a study of T cell responses to AZD1222 COVID-19 vaccine. Clones were sequenced by immunoSEQ multiplex PCR, and TCRdb holds only the in-frame ones, with some missing. The sample includes about 130,000 clones, more than 80% seen only once; the top ten take roughly 1.5%. Here the sequenced sample was peripheral blood, taken on day 0 of AZD1222 vaccination. These receptors came from an adult in good health.

The chain is built from TRBV27 and TRBJ1-1; D remains unclear. Looked up from germline, CDR1 is MNHEY and CDR2 is SMNVEV (reference sequence). There are 14 residues in the CDR3. Trimming shortened V by 2 bases and J by 4 bases, and 11 bases separated the two germline ends. In DNA, the CDR3 is TGTGCCAGCAGTTTAGCCTTGGGGTTCACTGAAGCTTTCTTT. This gives the protein CASSLALGFTEAFF.

CDR3 loop: CASSLAGQFTEAFF. The CDR3, as DNA: TGTGCCAGCAGCTTGGCAGGACAATTCACTGAAGCTTTCTTT. The chain links TRBV5-8 to TRBJ1-1; D perhaps matches TRBD1 (5 bases). Germline assignment: CDR1 SGHTS and CDR2 YDEGEE. V lost 0 bases to trimming and J lost 4 bases, with 10 bases between them. This CDR3 spans 14 amino acids.

The chain carries TRBV3-1 (or the pseudogene TRBV3-2) and TRBJ1-4, with no clear D. Trimming removed 9 bases at V and 0 bases at J, with 8 bases between. The germline V gene has CDR1 LGHDT and CDR2 YNNKEL (reference sequence). The CDR3 length is 13 residues. The CDR3 DNA is TGTGCCAGGTTATTACCAACTAATGAAAAACTGTTTTTT. Translating it yields CARLLPTNEKLFF.

This chain connects TRBV6-5 to TRBJ2-5; TRBD2 might be the D (7 bases). In germline, CDR1 is MNHEY, CDR2 SVGAGI. Deletions cut 5 bases from V and 5 bases from J, with 18 bases between. The CDR3 contains 15 residues. CDR3 amino acids: CASSNTAGAGETQYF. In DNA, the CDR3 is TGTGCCAGCAGTAACACTGCGGGGGCAGGGGAGACCCAGTACTTC.